The present T cell receptor beta chain was sequenced within a study of blood T cell repertoires in COVID-19. The wider study: Samples representing acute and convalescent COVID-19 were sourced from the United States, Italy and Spain.

Original processing notes: Estimated nucleated cell counts came from reference gene primer amplification. The assay was immunoSEQ multiplex PCR, and TCRdb's table has in-frame clones only and misses some. That table gives V, J and clone size, and the DNA gave D and trimming. Of hundreds of thousands of clones in the sample, roughly four fifths are singletons; the top ten hold more than 4%. Those who participated ranged in age from about 18 to 89 years and resided in approximately 23 US areas. No more than 2 weeks before study entry, exposed participants had met a case of COVID-19. The clonotype comes from a man aged 35 to 55 who had been exposed to COVID-19. Sequenced input: PBMCs or T cells enriched from blood (not recorded which).

The CDR3 sequence is CASSRRGAGNTIYF. The CDR3 bases are TGTGCCTCCTCACGGAGAGGCGCTGGAAACACCATATATTTT. The genes are TRBV30 and TRBJ1-3, with D unclear. V dropped 7 bases and J dropped 2 bases, with 15 bases sitting between them. The germline V gene encodes CDR1 GTSNPN and CDR2 SVGIG (reference sequence). The CDR3 consists of 14 residues.